A single sample gave rise to the 25 T cell receptor beta chains below, sequenced in a study of T cells after yellow fever vaccination. One entry per CDR3 protein results from TCRdb running MiXCR on the 5' RACE reads. This table holds nearly 300,000 distinct CDR3 sequences, around 9.3% found once. The source was CD4+ T cells sorted from PBMCs, collected 5 days after the yellow fever booster vaccination. The receptor source for this set is a man between 18 and 35 years old who received the YFV17D yellow fever vaccine.

This clonotype showed up just a few times. The chain is built from TRBV19 and TRBJ2-5; TRBD1 matches at 8 bases. J was trimmed by 4 bases and V by 5 bases; bases with no gene match: 6. CDR1 is LNHDA, CDR2 SQIVND, per germline (reference sequence). This CDR3 is 14 amino acids long. As DNA, the CDR3 is TGTGCCAGTAGTCGGGGACAGGCGGGAGAGACCCAGTACTTC. This codes for CASSRGQAGETQYF.

The chain joins TRBV23-1 to TRBJ1-6; D unclear. TRBV23-1 is an ORF, with its function uncertain. Between the trimmed V and J ends, which lost 0 bases and 0 bases, there was a span of 9 bases. CDR3 length: 17 amino acids. The CDR3: CASSQSVPVSYNSPLHF. The CDR3 region has the DNA TGCGCCAGCAGTCAATCAGTTCCAGTCTCCTATAATTCACCCCTCCACTTT.

The J gene is TRBJ2-7, the V gene TRBV5-1, with D unresolved. This CDR3 contains 13 residues. V lost 0 bases and J 7 bases, leaving 11 bases between the germline ends. Germline V gene data show CDR1 as SGHRS and CDR2 as YFSETQ. CDR3 sequence: CASSLAGGREQYV. The CDR3 region has the DNA TGCGCCAGCAGCTTGGCCGGCGGAAGGGAGCAGTACGTC.

The genes are TRBV12-3 or TRBV12-4 and TRBJ1-1; the D is unclear. V shed 8 bases and J shed 5 bases, with 6 bases lying between them. This CDR3 has 10 amino acids. CDR3 nucleotide sequence: TGTGCCAGCCGCATAACTGAAGCTTTCTTT. It specifies CASRITEAFF.

The gene calls are TRBV11-2 and TRBJ2-3, with 7 positions matching TRBD2. This CDR3 spans 14 amino acids. V shed 6 bases, J shed 5 bases, and the junction held 8 bases outside the gene matches. Germline CDR1 reads SGHAT; CDR2 reads FQNNGV. The CDR3 DNA reads TGTGCCAGCAGTTGGCGGGGGAGGAAAGATACGCAGTATTTT. It codes for CASSWRGRKDTQYF. Full variable domain (outside the CDR3, taken from reference TRBV11-2 and TRBJ2-3): EAGVAQSPRYKIIEKRQSVAFWCNPISGHATLYWYQQILGQGPKLLIQFQNNGVVDDSQLPKDRFSAERLKGVDSTLKIQPAKLEDSAVYLCASSWRGRKDTQYFGPGTRLTVL.

This clonotype was found a few times. This chain uses TRBV7-2 with TRBJ2-2; perhaps TRBD2 as D (6 bases). Trimming shortened V by 8 bases and J by 5 bases, and 12 bases separated the two germline ends. Germline CDR1 SGHTA, CDR2 FQGNSA. The CDR3 sequence is 13 residues long. CDR3 bases: TGTGCCAGCCGGCCCGGGAGTACCGGGGAGCTGTTTTTT. As protein: CASRPGSTGELFF.

This chain uses TRBV6-2 or TRBV6-3 with TRBJ1-2; D is possibly TRBD1 (5 bases). The CDR3 has 14 residues. Deletions cut 4 bases from V and 7 bases from J, with 16 bases between. Germline CDR1 reads MNHEY; CDR2 reads SVGEGT. The CDR3 nucleotides read TGTGCCAGCAGTTTGATATCCAGGGAACTTGGCTACACCTTC. This gives the protein CASSLISRELGYTF.

The table lists this clonotype with many counts. This rearrangement joins TRBV6-2 or TRBV6-3 to TRBJ1-5, with unresolved D. CDR1 and CDR2 (germline): MNHEY, SVGEGT. Between the trimmed V and J ends, which lost 6 bases and 0 bases, there was a span of 6 bases. This CDR3 spans 13 amino acids. The CDR3 is CASSYGSNQPQHF. CDR3 bases: TGTGCCAGCAGCTACGGTAGCAATCAGCCCCAGCATTTT.

The gene calls are TRBV11-1 and TRBJ2-3; perhaps TRBD1 as D (5 bases). V lost 1 base, J lost 7 bases, and 9 bases lay in between. The germline V gene encodes CDR1 SGHAT and CDR2 FQDESV (reference sequence). The CDR3 runs 13 residues. This CDR3 reads CASSLESGNTQYF. The CDR3 DNA sequence: TGTGCCAGCAGCTTAGAGTCAGGGAATACGCAGTATTTT.

This clonotype came up many times. The chain combines TRBV24-1 with TRBJ2-3, with 8 bases that match TRBD2. V was pared by 2 bases and J by 0 bases, with 12 bases of the junction left unmatched. Germline CDR1 and CDR2: KGHDR and SFDVKD. The CDR3 is 19 amino acids. The CDR3 bases are TGTGCCACCAGTGATTCATCGGGGGCTGCGGGGGGAAGCACAGATACGCAGTATTTT. Protein product: CATSDSSGAAGGSTDTQYF.

This rearrangement joins TRBV7-3 to TRBJ1-2; TRBD1 agrees at 7 bases. CDR3 length: 13 amino acids. The germline V gene has CDR1 SGHTA and CDR2 FQGTGA. With V trimmed by 5 bases and J by 3 bases, 3 bases remained unmatched. CDR3 in DNA: TGTGCCAGCAGCCACGACAGGGACTATGGCTACACCTTC. Translation gives CASSHDRDYGYTF. Combining the CDR3 with reference TRBV7-3 and TRBJ1-2 gives the whole variable domain GAGVSQTPSNKVTEKGKYVELRCDPISGHTALYWYRQSLGQGPEFLIYFQGTGAADDSGLPNDRFFAVRPEGSVSTLKIQRTERGDSAVYLCASSHDRDYGYTFGSGTRLTVV.

The chain combines TRBV18 with TRBJ1-4; D is possibly TRBD1 (5 bases). Germline-derived CDR1 and CDR2 are KGHSH and LQKENI. The V end was cut by 3 bases, the J end by 0 bases, with 11 bases between. CDR3 length: 16 amino acids. The CDR3 loop reads CASSPRGHATNEKLFF. CDR3 sequence (DNA): TGTGCCAGCTCACCCCGGGGCCACGCAACTAATGAAAAACTGTTTTTT.

In its sample, this clonotype was seen many times. This chain joins TRBV27 and TRBJ1-2, with TRBD1 as a possible D gene (5 bases). Germline V gene lookup returns CDR1 MNHEY and CDR2 SMNVEV (reference sequence). The V gene lost 6 bases and the J gene lost 11 bases, with 25 bases spanning the gap. The CDR3 is 15 amino acids. CDR3 nucleotides: TGTGCCAGCAGCCGAATTCAGGGATTATTCCCGTATTACACCTTC. Translating gives CASSRIQGLFPYYTF.

This clonotype was recorded a few times. The J gene is TRBJ2-6, the V gene TRBV5-4; D gene ambiguous. CDR1 is SGHNT and CDR2 is YYREEE in the germline V gene (reference sequence). CDR3 length equals 15 residues. V dropped 2 bases and J dropped 2 bases, with 8 bases sitting between them. CDR3 residues: CASSFDWAGANVLTF. Here the CDR3 DNA reads TGTGCCAGCAGCTTTGACTGGGCTGGGGCCAACGTCCTGACTTTC.

In its sample, this clonotype was seen many times. The chain carries TRBV4-1 and TRBJ1-4; D unresolved. CDR1 and CDR2 (germline): MGHRA, YSYEKL. Trimming pared 3 bases from V and 8 bases from J, leaving 13 bases between. The CDR3 consists of 14 residues. CDR3 amino acids: CASSHPWGGEKLFF. The CDR3 nucleotides are TGCGCCAGCAGCCACCCATGGGGTGGAGAAAAACTGTTTTTT.

Here the CDR3 DNA reads TGTGCCAGCAGCCAGGGGAACACAGATACGCAGTATTTT. As protein: CASSQGNTDTQYF. The chain recombines TRBV7-3 with TRBJ2-3; weak D call: TRBD1 (6 bases). The germline V and J ends were trimmed by 5 bases and 2 bases, with 8 bases remaining between them. The CDR3 length is 13 residues. Germline assignment: CDR1 SGHTA and CDR2 FQGTGA.

This clonotype appeared many times. V and J are TRBV9 and TRBJ2-5, with D possibly matching TRBD2 (6 bases). Looked up from germline, CDR1 is SGDLS and CDR2 is YYNGEE. The ends were cut back, 0 bases at V and 4 bases at J, with 10 bases in the middle. CDR3 length: 14 residues. CDR3 protein: CASSVGGGGETQYF. The DNA for the CDR3 is TGTGCCAGCAGCGTAGGTGGGGGAGGAGAGACCCAGTACTTC.

The gene calls are TRBV5-4 and TRBJ2-3; 7 bases map to TRBD1. J gave up 0 bases and V 6 bases, and 7 bases lay outside the gene matches. There are 15 residues in the CDR3. CDR1 is SGHNT and CDR2 is YYREEE in the germline V gene (reference sequence). The CDR3 DNA is TGTGCCAGCAACCGACAGGGATCTAGCACAGATACGCAGTATTTT. Residues: CASNRQGSSTDTQYF.

The chain joins TRBV28 to TRBJ1-2, with no clear D. V was shortened by 3 bases and J by 3 bases, with 17 bases between the two germline ends. Germline CDR1 reads MDHEN; CDR2 reads SYDVKM. The CDR3 loop spans 16 amino acids. CDR3 in amino acids: CASSFKGGEADYGYTF. In DNA, the CDR3 is TGTGCCAGCAGTTTTAAGGGAGGAGAGGCAGACTATGGCTACACCTTC.

The CDR3 loop reads CASSLSSGSASTDTQYF. The CDR3 DNA follows: TGTGCCAGCAGCTTGAGTTCGGGCAGCGCCTCCACAGATACGCAGTATTTT. The chain carries TRBV5-4 and TRBJ2-3; the D is unclear. The germline V gene encodes CDR1 SGHNT and CDR2 YYREEE (reference sequence). CDR3 length: 17 amino acids. V lost 1 base and J 2 bases, leaving 17 bases between the germline ends.

This chain's CDR3 is CASRDTGGAETQYF. Here the CDR3 DNA reads TGTGCCAGCAGAGATACAGGGGGCGCAGAGACCCAGTACTTC. This sequence joins TRBV7-9 and TRBJ2-5; 9 bases agree with TRBD1. This CDR3 region has 14 residues. Per the germline V gene, CDR1 is SEHNR and CDR2 is FQNEAQ (reference sequence). Trimming cost V 6 bases and J 4 bases; bases outside gene matches: 6.

This clonotype was seen at least ten times. The chain carries TRBV4-1 and TRBJ1-5; TRBD1 aligns across 10 bases. V shed 1 base and J 3 bases; nucleotides not matched to a gene: 3. Per germline, CDR1 MGHRA and CDR2 YSYEKL. The CDR3 consists of 16 residues. The CDR3 is CASSQVGTGANQPQHF. The CDR3 region has the DNA TGCGCCAGCAGCCAAGTCGGGACAGGGGCCAATCAGCCCCAGCATTTT.

This clonotype occurred many times. V gene TRBV20-1 combines with J gene TRBJ1-5; maybe TRBD1 (5 bases). Germline lookup yields CDR1 DFQATT and CDR2 SNEGSKA (reference sequence). The CDR3 length is 13 residues. V was clipped by 3 bases and J by 2 bases, with 8 bases between them. CDR3 amino acids: CSARGHGNQPQHF. The CDR3 nucleotides are TGCAGTGCTAGGGGGCACGGCAATCAGCCCCAGCATTTT.

The genes are TRBV10-3 and TRBJ1-5, with unresolved D. The germline gives CDR1 ENHRY, CDR2 SYGVKD. Trimming cost V 2 bases and J 5 bases, with 4 bases left between them. The CDR3 runs to 12 residues. The CDR3 nucleotides are TGTGCCATCAGTGAGGGAGATCAGCCCCAGCATTTT. Translated: CAISEGDQPQHF.

This clonotype was counted between two and nine times. The chain is built from TRBV7-9 and TRBJ2-1, with 7 bases fitting TRBD2. Per germline, CDR1 SEHNR and CDR2 FQNEAQ (reference sequence). The CDR3 consists of 15 residues. Trimming cost V 1 base and J 6 bases; bases outside gene matches: 6. The CDR3 sequence is CASSLGGGRFNEQFF. In nucleotides, the CDR3 is TGTGCCAGCAGCTTAGGGGGGGGAAGGTTCAATGAGCAGTTCTTC.